The rows below give T cell receptor beta chains drawn from one sample of a study of shared clonotypes between healthy human individuals. TCRdb keeps only in-frame clones here, not all; method: immunoSEQ multiplex PCR. The table records about 1.5 million clones, 95% to 99% of them present only once. The sample consisted of naive CD4+ T cells sorted from blood. These receptors originate from a man aged 25 to 45 in good health. CDR3s leave out the opening cysteine and the closing phenylalanine or tryptophan. Expanded clones get a size class; other rows say once, few or many, or leave the size out.

V gene	clone size	CDR3 protein
TRBV6-1	-	ASSEGPGYQPQH
TRBV19	-	ASSIGTGEYGYT
TRBV5-5	-	ASSPRAGLNEQF
TRBV7-9	-	ASSLSRQRRNQETQY
TRBV9	-	ASSRDPGRDYNEQF
TRBV15	-	ATSRDTAPYQETQY
TRBV5-1	once	ASSPGTGAFDTEAF
TRBV6-1	-	ASSPRGSGQGQAF
TRBV27	-	ASSLSGLAGEVGLGRTYEQY
TRBV9	-	ASSADSYQPQH
TRBV7-8	once	ASSPISSGLTDTQY
TRBV2	once	ASRLTGNTYEQY
TRBV19	-	ASSMDSQETQY
TRBV6-1	-	ASSEATDRPYEQY
TRBV10-1	-	ASSMSSYNEQF
TRBV9	once	ASSVGGTPNTEAF
TRBV2	-	ASSVPERENKY
TRBV10-1	-	ASSELGTELNTGELF
TRBV7-9	-	ASSYTGLGEQF
TRBV7-7	-	ASSSDRAETQY
TRBV5-6	-	ASSFELGTGGGDEAF
TRBV18	once	ASSPGQGAVHYGYT
TRBV9	-	ASSVRDRGLGNTIY
TRBV15	-	ATSSVGKETQY
TRBV27	-	ASSSRVDTQY
TRBV11-3	-	ASSLGGLYGYT
TRBV11-2	-	ASSLMRGAGNEQF
TRBV1	-	TSSLRDRGIAEQF
TRBV5-4	-	ASSRDLGNEQF
TRBV6-1	-	ASRTGTGEDYGYT
TRBV14	-	ASSQGINQPQH
TRBV2	once	ASSTTDRDRGTEAF
TRBV2	-	ATRTDRDGELF
TRBV5-4	-	ASKLAGFPYEQY
TRBV25-1	-	AFQGALAPDTQY
TRBV28	-	ASTGGWSTDTQY
TRBV11-1	-	ASSLIPGASSGNTIY
TRBV5-1	-	ASSLGGTRGYNEQF
TRBV10-2	once	ASSGGKTGLYEQY
TRBV6-1	-	ASRLLPGTTNEQF
TRBV19	-	ASSILAGALGKLF
TRBV19	-	ASSTGLAVYNEQF
TRBV29-1	-	SVASYYEQY
TRBV19	once	ASTTLPQGSGFGYT
TRBV10-2	-	ASRNLAGRAYNEQF
TRBV27	-	ASSFNPVQLAKNIQY
TRBV5-1	-	ASSYLPSGGASTDTQY
TRBV9	-	ASSAAGGGGYNEQF
TRBV4-3	-	ASSHPAGIQPQH
TRBV5-1	-	ASSVTSGRAIGELF